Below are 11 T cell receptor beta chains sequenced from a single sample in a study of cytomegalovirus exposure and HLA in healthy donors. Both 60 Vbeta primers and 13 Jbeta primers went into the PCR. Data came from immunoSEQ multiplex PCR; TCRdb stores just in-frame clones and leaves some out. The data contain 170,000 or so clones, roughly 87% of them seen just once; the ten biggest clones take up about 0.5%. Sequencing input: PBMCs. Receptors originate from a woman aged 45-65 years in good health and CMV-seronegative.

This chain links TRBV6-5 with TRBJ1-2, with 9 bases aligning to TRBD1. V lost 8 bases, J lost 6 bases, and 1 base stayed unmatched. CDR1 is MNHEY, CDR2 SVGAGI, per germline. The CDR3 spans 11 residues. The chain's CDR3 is CASWTGDGYTF. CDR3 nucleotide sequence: TGTGCCAGCTGGACAGGGGATGGCTACACCTTC.

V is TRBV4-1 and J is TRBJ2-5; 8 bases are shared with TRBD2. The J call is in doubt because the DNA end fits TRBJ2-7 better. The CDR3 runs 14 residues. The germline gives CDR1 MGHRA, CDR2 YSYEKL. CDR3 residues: CASSQGTSIYEQYF. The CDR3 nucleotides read TGCGCCAGCAGCCAAGGGACTAGCATCTACGAGCAGTACTTC.

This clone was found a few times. CDR3 amino acids: CASSPIDRAGGELFF. CDR3 in DNA: TGTGCCAGCAGCCCAATCGACAGGGCCGGCGGGGAGCTGTTTTTT. The V gene is TRBV28, the J gene TRBJ2-2, with 7 bases aligning to TRBD1. The CDR3 loop spans 15 amino acids. Germline V gene sequence: CDR1 MDHEN, CDR2 SYDVKM. Germline trimming cut 6 bases from V and 7 bases from J; bases unmatched to any gene: 11.

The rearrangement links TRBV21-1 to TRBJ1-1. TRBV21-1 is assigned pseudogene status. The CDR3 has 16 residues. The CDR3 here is CASSKVGGRKNTEAFF. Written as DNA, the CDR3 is TGTGCCAGCAGCAAAGTAGGAGGAAGGAAGAACACTGAAGCTTTCTTT.

Here the CDR3 DNA reads TGTGCCAGCAGCTTAGGAGGAACCAGCTACGAGCAGTACTTC. Its translation is CASSLGGTSYEQYF. The gene calls are TRBV7-3 and TRBJ2-7, with a tentative D call TRBD2 (5 bases). Trimming removed 2 bases from V and 3 bases from J, with 11 bases in between. This CDR3 is built from 14 residues. The V gene's germline CDR1 is SGHTA and CDR2 FQGTGA.

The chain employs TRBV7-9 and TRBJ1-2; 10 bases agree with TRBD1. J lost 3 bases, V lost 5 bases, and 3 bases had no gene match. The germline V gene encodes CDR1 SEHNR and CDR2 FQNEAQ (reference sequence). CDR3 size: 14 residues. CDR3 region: CASSLGTGDYGYTF. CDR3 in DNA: TGTGCCAGCAGCCTTGGGACAGGGGACTATGGCTACACCTTC.

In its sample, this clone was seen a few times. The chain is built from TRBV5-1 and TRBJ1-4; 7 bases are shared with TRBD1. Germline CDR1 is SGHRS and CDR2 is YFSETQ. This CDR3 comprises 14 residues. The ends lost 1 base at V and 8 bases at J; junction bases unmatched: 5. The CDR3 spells CASSLTGANEKLFF. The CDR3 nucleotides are TGCGCCAGCAGCTTGACAGGGGCGAACGAAAAACTGTTTTTT.

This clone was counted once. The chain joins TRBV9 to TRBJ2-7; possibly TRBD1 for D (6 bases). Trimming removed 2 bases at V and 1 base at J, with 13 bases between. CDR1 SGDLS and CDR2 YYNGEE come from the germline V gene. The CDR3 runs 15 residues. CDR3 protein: CASSVDRPSSYEQYF. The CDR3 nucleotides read TGTGCCAGCAGCGTTGACAGGCCCTCGTCCTACGAGCAGTACTTC.

CDR3 loop: CASGSAGEENEQFF. DNA of the CDR3: TGTGCCAGCGGATCAGCGGGAGAGGAGAATGAGCAGTTCTTC. This chain uses TRBV6-5 with TRBJ2-1; 8 positions agree with TRBD2. Germline lookup yields CDR1 MNHEY and CDR2 SVGAGI. The trim removed 8 bases at V and 7 bases at J, leaving 10 bases unmatched. The CDR3 is made up of 14 amino acids.

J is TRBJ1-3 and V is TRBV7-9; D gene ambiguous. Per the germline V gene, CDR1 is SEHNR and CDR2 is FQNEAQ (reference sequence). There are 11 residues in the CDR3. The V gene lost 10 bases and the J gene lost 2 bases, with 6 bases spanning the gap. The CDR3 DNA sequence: TGTGCCACCCTAACTGGAAACACCATATATTTT. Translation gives CATLTGNTIYF.

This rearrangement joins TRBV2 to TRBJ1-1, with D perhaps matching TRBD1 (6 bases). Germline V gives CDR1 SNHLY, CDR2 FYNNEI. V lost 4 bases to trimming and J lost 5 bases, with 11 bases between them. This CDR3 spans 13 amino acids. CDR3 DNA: TGTGCCAGCAGTGGGGGGCATGGTACTGAAGCTTTCTTT. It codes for CASSGGHGTEAFF.